Here is one T cell receptor (beta chain) with its context. Per the original methods: Reference gene primer amplification yielded estimated nucleated cell counts. The data were produced by immunoSEQ multiplex PCR, yet TCRdb's version contains in-frame clones alone and is incomplete. Clone size and the V and J calls come from that table; the DNA yielded D and trimming. The table lists about 51,000 clones, approximately 90% of them singletons. The data belong to a study of blood T cell repertoires in COVID-19. Whole-study context: There were acute and convalescent COVID-19 samples, and they came from the United States, Italy and Spain. Sample material is recorded as cDNA or gDNA derived from T cells, B-cell-depleted T cells, or PBMCs.

V was trimmed by 1 base and J by 2 bases, leaving 14 bases between them. CDR1 and CDR2 from the germline V gene are SGHVS and FQNEAQ. This CDR3 is 16 amino acids long. This chain uses TRBV7-8 with TRBJ1-1; tentatively, D is TRBD1 (5 bases). The sample taken for sequencing was peripheral blood. The receptor was isolated from a man aged 50 to 59 with acute or convalescent COVID-19. CDR3 region: CASSLGLLTVNTEAFF. In nucleotides, the CDR3 is TGTGCCAGCAGCTTAGGACTCCTGACAGTCAACACTGAAGCTTTCTTT.